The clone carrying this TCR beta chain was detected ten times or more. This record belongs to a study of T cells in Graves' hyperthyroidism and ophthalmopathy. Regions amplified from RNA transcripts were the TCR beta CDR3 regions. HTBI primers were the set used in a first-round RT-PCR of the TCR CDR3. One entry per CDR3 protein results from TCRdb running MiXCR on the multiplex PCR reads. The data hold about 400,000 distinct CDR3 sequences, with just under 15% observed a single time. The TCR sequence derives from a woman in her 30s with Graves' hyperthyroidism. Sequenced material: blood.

In DNA, the CDR3 is TGTGCCTGGAGTTGGGACAGCTTGGACACTGAAGCTTTCTTT. Translating gives CAWSWDSLDTEAFF. The V gene is TRBV30, the J gene TRBJ1-1; 7 bases fit TRBD1. Unmatched junction bases numbered 6, after V lost 2 bases and J lost 3 bases. CDR3 length equals 14 residues. Germline V gene data show CDR1 as GTSNPN and CDR2 as SVGIG (reference sequence).